This T cell receptor beta chain is drawn from a study of blood T cell repertoires in COVID-19. Germline CDR1 reads MDHEN; CDR2 reads SYDVKM. V was shortened by 8 bases and J by 5 bases, with 10 bases between the two germline ends. The CDR3 covers 12 residues. Seattle-derived patients entered the study during active infection and were followed longitudinally. Method: immunoSEQ multiplex PCR; TCRdb's copy keeps in-frame clones and lacks some. The sample lists 250,000 to 350,000 clones; about 88% were seen once. This receptor was obtained from a human donor with COVID-19, enrolled during active disease. The donor label of this sample is uncertain. This chain links TRBV28 with TRBJ2-1; TRBD1 is a possible D gene (6 bases). Material for sequencing was peripheral blood. For the CDR3, the DNA is TGTGCCAGCTTCGGACAGAACAATGAGCAGTTCTTC. Protein: CASFGQNNEQFF. The full variable domain, completed using reference TRBV28 and TRBJ2-1, is DVKVTQSSRYLVKRTGEKVFLECVQDMDHENMFWYRQDPGLGLRLIYFSYDVKMKEKGDIPEGYSVSREKKERFSLILESASTNQTSMYLCASFGQNNEQFFGPGTRLTVL.